The source of this T cell receptor (beta chain) is a study of CD4 T cells in relation to SARS-CoV-2 and coronaviruses. Study in general: The HLA restriction of the shared crossreactive spike epitopes was mapped.

The unexposed donors gave CD4+ T cells in 2011-2018, prior to COVID-19. CD4+ T cells were isolated from the cells after 10 days of culture. As cell numbers allowed, unexposed-donor CD4+ T cells faced SARS-CoV-2 S/N and four cold-coronavirus spikes. PBMCs were plated at 1.5 million to 2 million per well in IL-2-containing medium. General study findings and limits: Monoreactive clones expanded significantly more to SARS-CoV-2 than crossreactive clones did.

On this clone itself: Its antigen is not known.

Trimming removed 1 base from V and 9 bases from J, with 5 bases in between. Germline lookup yields CDR1 LGHDT and CDR2 YNNKEL (reference sequence). This CDR3 comprises 11 residues. Sequenced by immunoSEQ multiplex PCR; TCRdb stores in-frame clones only, minus some. The repertoire consists of about 26,000 clones, with roughly four fifths occurring once and the leading ten covering more than 9%. This receptor was taken from a human donor in good health. Sequenced material: CD4+ T cells from PBMCs, cultured in vitro. The chain joins TRBV3-1 (or the pseudogene TRBV3-2) to TRBJ2-3; D could derive from TRBD1 or TRBD2 (5 bases each). CDR3 DNA: TGTGCCAGCAGCCAAGGGGGGACGCAGTATTTT. This encodes CASSQGGTQYF.